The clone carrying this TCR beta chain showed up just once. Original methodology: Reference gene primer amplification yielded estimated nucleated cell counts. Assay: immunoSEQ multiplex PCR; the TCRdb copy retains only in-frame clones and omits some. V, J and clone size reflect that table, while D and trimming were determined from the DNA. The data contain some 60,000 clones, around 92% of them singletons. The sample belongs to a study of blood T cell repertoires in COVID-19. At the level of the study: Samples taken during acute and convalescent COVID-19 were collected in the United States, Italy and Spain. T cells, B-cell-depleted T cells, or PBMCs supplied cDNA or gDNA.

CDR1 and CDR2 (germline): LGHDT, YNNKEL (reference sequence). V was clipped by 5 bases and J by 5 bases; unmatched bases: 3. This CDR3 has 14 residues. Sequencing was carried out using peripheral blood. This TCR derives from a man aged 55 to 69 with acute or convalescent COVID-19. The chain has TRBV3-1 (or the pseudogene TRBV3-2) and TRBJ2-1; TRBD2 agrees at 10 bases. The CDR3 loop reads CASSITSGNNEQFF. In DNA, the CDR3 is TGTGCCAGCAGCATCACTAGCGGGAACAATGAGCAGTTCTTC.